Listed here are 10 T cell receptor beta chains from one sample, sequenced in a study of blood T cells in healthy people across ages. A sample-barcoded 5' primer and a J-beta primer mix were used in a second PCR of about 7 to 12 cycles. TCRdb redid the calling of the 5' RACE reads with MiXCR, one entry per CDR3 protein. The sample lists hundreds of thousands of distinct CDR3 sequences, around 50% occurring once. The sequenced material came from blood. These receptors came from a woman aged 80 or over in good health.

Of note for this clonotype: A much larger clone differs by one base, so this may be a read error. V gene TRBV27 combines with J gene TRBJ2-7; D uncertain. Looked up from germline, CDR1 is MNHEY and CDR2 is SMNVEV (reference sequence). Trimming left V 2 bases short and J 2 bases short, with 13 bases between. The CDR3 is 15 residues long. CDR3 sequence: CASSLEWAPAYEQYF. The CDR3 DNA reads as TGTGCCAGCAGTTTAGAATGGGCTCCGGCCTACGAGCAGTACTTC.

This clonotype was detected ten times or more. V is TRBV6-1 and J is TRBJ2-7; D perhaps matches TRBD1 (6 bases). The CDR3 runs to 16 residues. The ends were cut back, 7 bases at V and 3 bases at J, with 22 bases in the middle. Germline CDR1 and CDR2: MNHNS and SASEGT. This chain's CDR3 is CASIRLTGLTVYEQYF. In DNA, the CDR3 is TGTGCCAGCATTAGACTCACAGGGTTAACCGTCTACGAGCAGTACTTC.

Comment on this clonotype: Sequence at one end of the junction differs from germline and may be a read error. The chain has TRBV27 and TRBJ1-1, with D uncertain. Germline-derived CDR1 and CDR2 are MNHEY and SMNVEV (reference sequence). CDR3 length: 16 amino acids. DNA of the CDR3: TGTGCCAGCAGTCCGTCCCGGCCGTCCTCGGGAACTGAGGCTTTCTTT. Encoded protein: CASSPSRPSSGTEAFF.

The rearrangement joins TRBV3-1 to TRBJ2-3, with no clear D. This CDR3 spans 16 amino acids. V dropped 0 bases and J dropped 5 bases, with 15 bases sitting between them. Germline CDR1 reads LGHDT; CDR2 reads YNNKEL (reference sequence). The CDR3 DNA is TGTGCCAGCAGCCAAGATTCTGGCAGGTTAAAAGATACGCAGTATTTT. Amino acid sequence: CASSQDSGRLKDTQYF.

This chain connects TRBV7-3 to TRBJ1-1, with 8 bases fitting TRBD1. After removal of 0 bases from V and 8 bases from J, the junction contained 8 bases not matched to a gene. Germline CDR1 and CDR2: SGHTA and FQGTGA. This CDR3 has 15 amino acids. CDR3 in amino acids: CASSLTHRGASEAFF. The CDR3 DNA is TGTGCCAGCAGCTTAACCCACAGGGGGGCGTCCGAAGCTTTCTTT.

This clonotype has ten or more counts. The rearrangement joins TRBV5-1 to TRBJ2-1; 8 positions agree with TRBD2. Germline V lookup: CDR1 SGHRS, CDR2 YFSETQ. With V trimmed by 4 bases and J by 8 bases, 11 bases remained unmatched. This CDR3 is 15 amino acids long. CDR3 sequence reads: CASSLGQRELDEQFF. CDR3 sequence (DNA): TGCGCCAGCAGCCTCGGGCAGCGGGAGTTGGATGAGCAGTTCTTC.

At least ten counts were recorded for this clonotype. The J gene is TRBJ2-1, the V gene TRBV5-1; D unresolved. This CDR3 comprises 13 residues. V was shortened by 0 bases and J by 6 bases, with 7 bases between the two germline ends. Germline CDR1 is SGHRS and CDR2 is YFSETQ. The CDR3 is CASSLGLSNEQFF. The CDR3 DNA reads TGCGCCAGCAGCTTGGGGCTGAGCAATGAGCAGTTCTTC. The whole variable domain, remainder taken from reference TRBV5-1 and TRBJ2-1, is KAGVTQTPRYLIKTRGQQVTLSCSPISGHRSVSWYQQTPGQGLQFLFEYFSETQRNKGNFPGRFSGRQFSNSRSEMNVSTLELGDSALYLCASSLGLSNEQFFGPGTRLTVL.

This clonotype appeared many times. Germline and junction disagree at one end, which may indicate a read error. The chain carries TRBV5-1 and TRBJ2-7, with TRBD1 matching 7 bases. This CDR3 has 14 residues. Germline lookup yields CDR1 SGHRS and CDR2 YFSETQ. CDR3 sequence reads: CASSPDRSSYEQYF. CDR3 DNA sequence: TGTGCCAGCTCACCGGACAGGAGCTCCTACGAGCAGTACTTC.

As concerns this clonotype: A single base separates this from a much larger clone, so it may be a read error. The chain has TRBV20-1 and TRBJ2-1; TRBD1 agrees at 7 bases. Germline CDR1 is DFQATT and CDR2 is SNEGSKA (reference sequence). CDR3 length: 16 residues. CDR3 nucleotide sequence: TGCAGTGCTAGAGATCAAGAGGGGGCAAGGTACAATAAGCAGTTCTTC. This encodes CSARDQEGARYNKQFF.

In this sample, this clonotype turned up a few times. This rearrangement joins TRBV7-2 to TRBJ1-2, with 9 bases aligning to TRBD1. V lost 5 bases, J lost 8 bases, and 9 bases stayed unmatched. The CDR3 totals 14 residues. Per the germline V gene, CDR1 is SGHTA and CDR2 is FQGNSA. CDR3 sequence reads: CASSLGTGGPGYTF. CDR3 bases: TGTGCCAGCAGCCTCGGAACAGGGGGCCCGGGCTACACCTTC.